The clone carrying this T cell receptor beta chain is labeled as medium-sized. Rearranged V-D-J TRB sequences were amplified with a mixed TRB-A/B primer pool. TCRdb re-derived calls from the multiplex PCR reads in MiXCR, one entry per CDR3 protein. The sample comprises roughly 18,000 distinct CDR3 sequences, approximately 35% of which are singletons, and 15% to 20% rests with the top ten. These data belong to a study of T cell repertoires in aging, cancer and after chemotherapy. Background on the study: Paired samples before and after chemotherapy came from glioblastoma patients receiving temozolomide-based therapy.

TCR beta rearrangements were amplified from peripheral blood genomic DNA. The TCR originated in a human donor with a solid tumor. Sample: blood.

In DNA form, the CDR3 reads TGCAGCGTTACAGGGGAGAGAGGTGGCTACACCTTC. It encodes CSVTGERGGYTF. The chain couples TRBV29-1 to TRBJ1-2; 7 bases are a match to TRBD1. Germline V gene data show CDR1 as SQVTM and CDR2 as ANQGSEA. V was clipped by 5 bases and J by 7 bases; unmatched bases: 7. The CDR3 extends over 12 amino acids.